The 10 T cell receptor beta chains below were found in one sample sequenced in a study of glioma-infiltrating T cells. TCR alpha and beta CDR3 regions were amplified from RNA using iRepertoire nested multiplex PCR. Each CDR3 protein gets one entry after TCRdb re-called the multiplex PCR reads with MiXCR. The table shows 400,000 or so distinct CDR3 sequences, with about 40% occurring only once. The sample consisted of glioma tissue, nonneoplastic brain tissue, or PBMCs (not recorded which). All receptors derive from a human donor with low-grade glioma or glioblastoma, undergoing nonglioma brain surgery, or in good health (not recorded which).

This clonotype was seen many times. The V and J genes are TRBV25-1 and TRBJ2-7; D is possibly TRBD2 (6 bases). The V end was cut by 2 bases, the J end by 2 bases, with 16 bases between. The CDR3 is 16 amino acids. Germline CDR1 is MGHDK and CDR2 is SYGVNS. CDR3: CASSEVAGLRPYEQYF. In nucleotides, the CDR3 is TGTGCCAGCAGTGAAGTCGCGGGACTCCGACCCTACGAGCAGTACTTC.

This chain links TRBV7-2 with TRBJ2-3; D perhaps matches TRBD1 (5 bases). The germline V gene has CDR1 SGHTA and CDR2 FQGNSA. The V gene lost 5 bases and the J gene lost 0 bases, with 9 bases spanning the gap. This CDR3 contains 14 residues. CDR3 loop: CASSPGWSTDTQYF. The DNA for the CDR3 is TGTGCCAGCAGCCCAGGGTGGAGCACAGATACGCAGTATTTT.

A note on this clonotype: It is likely a read error, because the conserved phenylalanine at the end of the CDR3 is missing. This chain links TRBV24-1 with TRBJ1-1, with D maybe TRBD1 (6 bases). CDR1 and CDR2 (germline): KGHDR, SFDVKD. The CDR3 covers 12 residues. Trimming removed 4 bases from V and 4 bases from J, with 6 bases in between. CDR3 DNA: TGTGCCACCAGTGAAGGGGGCACTGAAGCTTTCTCT. Translating it yields CATSEGGTEAFS.

The V gene is TRBV7-2, the J gene TRBJ2-1, with D tentatively TRBD2 (6 bases). Trimming shortened V by 4 bases and J by 5 bases, and 12 bases separated the two germline ends. This CDR3 has 14 residues. Germline loops: CDR1 SGHTA, CDR2 FQGNSA. CDR3 in DNA: TGTGCCAGCAGCTGGGGGGAGGCTGACAATGAGCAGTTCTTC. It codes for CASSWGEADNEQFF.

The chain has TRBV12-3 or TRBV12-4 and TRBJ2-7, with 15 bases fitting TRBD2. With 5 bases clipped from V and 7 bases from J, the junction kept 6 bases outside the gene matches. The CDR3 is 15 residues long. CDR3: CASSPGTSGRREQYF. The CDR3 DNA is TGTGCCAGCAGTCCCGGGACTAGCGGGAGGAGGGAGCAGTACTTC.

At least ten counts were recorded for this clonotype. The CDR3 nucleotides read TGCAGTGCTAGATGGGGGTCCTCCTGGGAAGATACGCAGTATTTT. It is translated as CSARWGSSWEDTQYF. The gene calls are TRBV20-1 and TRBJ2-3, with D possibly called TRBD1 or TRBD2 (5 bases each). Germline V lookup: CDR1 DFQATT, CDR2 SNEGSKA (reference sequence). The V and J ends lost 2 bases and 5 bases respectively, with 17 bases between them. The CDR3 has 15 amino acids.

This clonotype was recorded many times. The chain uses TRBV28 and TRBJ1-3, with no clear D. The CDR3 is made up of 15 amino acids. With 5 bases removed from V and 0 bases from J, the gap between germline ends came to 11 bases. Per the germline V gene, CDR1 is MDHEN and CDR2 is SYDVKM. This CDR3 reads CASSVTVYSGNTIYF. In DNA form, the CDR3 reads TGTGCCAGCAGTGTTACAGTTTACTCTGGAAACACCATATATTTT.

For this clonotype: The final CDR3 position lacks the conserved phenylalanine or tryptophan, pointing to a likely read error. The chain uses TRBV10-3 and TRBJ1-2, with D uncertain. There are 12 residues in the CDR3. Germline lookup yields CDR1 ENHRY and CDR2 SYGVKD. The V end lost 6 bases, the J end lost 0 bases, and 5 bases lay between the germline ends. The CDR3 bases are TGTGCCATCAGCGAATCTAACTATGGCTACACCTAC. It encodes CAISESNYGYTY.

This chain connects TRBV15 to TRBJ2-7, with no clear D. CDR3 size: 15 residues. V lost 0 bases, J lost 4 bases, and 13 bases lay in between. Per the germline V gene, CDR1 is LNHNV and CDR2 is YYDKDF (reference sequence). This chain's CDR3 is CATSRDLGRLYEQYF. CDR3 coding DNA: TGTGCCACCAGCAGAGATTTGGGCCGGCTTTACGAGCAGTACTTC.

The chain is built from TRBV15 and TRBJ2-5; 9 bases fit TRBD2. The junction had 10 bases not matched to a gene; V was cut back by 0 bases and J by 5 bases. CDR1 and CDR2 (germline): LNHNV, YYDKDF (reference sequence). This CDR3 is 17 amino acids long. CDR3 DNA sequence: TGTGCCACCAGCAGAGATCAGGGACTAGCTGTGATTGAGACCCAGTACTTC. Translation gives CATSRDQGLAVIETQYF.